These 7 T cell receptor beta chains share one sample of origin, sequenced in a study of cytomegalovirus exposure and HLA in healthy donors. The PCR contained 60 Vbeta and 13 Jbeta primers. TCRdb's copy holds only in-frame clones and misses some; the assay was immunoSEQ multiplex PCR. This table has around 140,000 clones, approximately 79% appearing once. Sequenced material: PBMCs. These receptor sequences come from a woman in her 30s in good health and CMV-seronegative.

The CDR3 loop is CAWSGGGARSDTQYF. The CDR3 nucleotides are TGTGCCTGGAGTGGCGGGGGCGCAAGGTCAGATACGCAGTATTTT. The chain links TRBV30 to TRBJ2-3; tentatively, D is TRBD2 (7 bases). Trimming removed 1 base at V and 4 bases at J, with 15 bases between. Germline V gene data show CDR1 as GTSNPN and CDR2 as SVGIG (reference sequence). This CDR3 is 15 amino acids long.

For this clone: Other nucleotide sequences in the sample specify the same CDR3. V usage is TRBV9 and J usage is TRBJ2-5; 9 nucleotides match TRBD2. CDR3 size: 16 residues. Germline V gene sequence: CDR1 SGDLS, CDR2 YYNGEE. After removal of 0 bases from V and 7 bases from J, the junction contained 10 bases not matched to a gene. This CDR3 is CASSVDPAGGRGTQYF. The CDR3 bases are TGTGCCAGCAGCGTAGATCCAGCGGGGGGTAGGGGGACCCAGTACTTC.

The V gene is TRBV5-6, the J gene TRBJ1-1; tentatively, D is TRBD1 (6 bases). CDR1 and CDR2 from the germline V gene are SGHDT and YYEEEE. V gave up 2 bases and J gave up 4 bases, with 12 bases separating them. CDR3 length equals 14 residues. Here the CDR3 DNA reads TGTGCCAGCAGCTTAATTACAGGGAGCACTGAAGCTTTCTTT. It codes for CASSLITGSTEAFF.

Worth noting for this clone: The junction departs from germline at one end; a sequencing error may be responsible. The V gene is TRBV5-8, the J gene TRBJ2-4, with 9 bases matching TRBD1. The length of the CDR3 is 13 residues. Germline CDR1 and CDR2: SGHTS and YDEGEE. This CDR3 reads CASSLGYWDRVDF. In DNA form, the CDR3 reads TGTGCCAGCAGCTTGGGTTATTGGGACAGGGTTGACTTC.

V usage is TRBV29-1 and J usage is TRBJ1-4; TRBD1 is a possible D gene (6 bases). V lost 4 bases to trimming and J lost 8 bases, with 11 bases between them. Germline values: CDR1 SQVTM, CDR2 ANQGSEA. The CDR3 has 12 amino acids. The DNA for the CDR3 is TGCAGCGTTGGCTGGGGGGGCGAAAAACTGTTTTTT. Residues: CSVGWGGEKLFF.

This CDR3 is CASSFRTLGQNTEAFF. The CDR3 coding sequence is TGTGCCAGCAGCTTTCGAACCCTGGGACAGAACACTGAAGCTTTCTTT. This chain uses TRBV7-3 with TRBJ1-1; a weak D match, TRBD1 (6 bases). CDR1 and CDR2 (germline): SGHTA, FQGTGA. This CDR3 is built from 16 residues. V was shortened by 3 bases and J by 1 base, with 15 bases between the two germline ends.

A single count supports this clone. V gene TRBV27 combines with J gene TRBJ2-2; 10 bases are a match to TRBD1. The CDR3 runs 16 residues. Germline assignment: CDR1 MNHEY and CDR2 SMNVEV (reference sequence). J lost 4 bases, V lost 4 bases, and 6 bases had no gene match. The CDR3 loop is CASSSDRGRGTGELFF. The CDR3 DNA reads TGTGCCAGCAGTTCCGACAGGGGGCGAGGCACCGGGGAGCTGTTTTTT.